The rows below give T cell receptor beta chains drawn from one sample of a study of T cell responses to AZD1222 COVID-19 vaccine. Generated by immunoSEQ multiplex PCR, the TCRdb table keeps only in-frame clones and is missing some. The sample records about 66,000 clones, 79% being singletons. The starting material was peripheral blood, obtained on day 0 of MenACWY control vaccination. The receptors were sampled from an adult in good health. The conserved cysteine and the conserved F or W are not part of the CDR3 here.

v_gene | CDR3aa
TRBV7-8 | ASSARLAGGQETQY
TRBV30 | AWSGDTEAF
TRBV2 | ASQSTGGQSQPQH
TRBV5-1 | ASSYLPGPNQPQH
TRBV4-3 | ASSQSIQGGDSPLH
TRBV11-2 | ASSSHQYRDIGETQY
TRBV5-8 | ASSLYDSTGELF
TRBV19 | ASSATGGAGFVRGLF
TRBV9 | ASSVKTGARTGELF
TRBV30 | AWSSMGENTEAF
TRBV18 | ASSPPGMGAGEKLF
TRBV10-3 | AISDFDTGELF
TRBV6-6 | ASSFPDGGEAF